Shown below are 5 T cell receptor beta chains from a single sample sequenced in a study of T cells after yellow fever vaccination. Via MiXCR, TCRdb re-called the 5' RACE reads, giving one row per CDR3 protein. Of about 320,000 distinct CDR3 sequences in the sample, around 10% are singletons; the top ten hold less than 3.5%. The specimen comprised CD4+ T cells sorted from PBMCs, sampled 45 days after the yellow fever booster vaccination. These receptor sequences come from a man younger than 35 who received the YFV17D yellow fever vaccine.

This chain joins TRBV6-2 or TRBV6-3 and TRBJ1-5; D gene ambiguous. Germline CDR1 is MNHEY and CDR2 is SVGEGT. CDR3 length equals 12 residues. V gave up 7 bases and J gave up 3 bases, with 7 bases separating them. CDR3 bases: TGTGCCAGCACGGACCCCAATCAGCCCCAGCATTTT. Translation gives CASTDPNQPQHF.

This clonotype has more than one count but fewer than ten. This chain joins TRBV3-1 and TRBJ1-4; D gene unclear. Germline CDR1 and CDR2: LGHDT and YNNKEL (reference sequence). The CDR3 has 14 amino acids. V shed 0 bases and J shed 4 bases, with 6 bases lying between them. CDR3 protein: CASSQDRVNEKLFF. Written as DNA, the CDR3 is TGTGCCAGCAGCCAAGATCGGGTTAATGAAAAACTGTTTTTT.

In this sample, this clonotype turned up a few times. The chain employs TRBV5-1 and TRBJ2-7; TRBD1 agrees at 10 bases. CDR1 and CDR2 (germline): SGHRS, YFSETQ. Trimming took 4 bases from V and 1 from J; bases not matched to a gene: 14. This CDR3 is 18 amino acids long. The CDR3 sequence is CASSNRDRGSPLSYEQYF. CDR3 sequence (DNA): TGCGCCAGCAGCAACCGGGACAGGGGTTCCCCCCTTTCCTACGAGCAGTACTTC. The full variable domain, its missing parts supplied by reference TRBV5-1 and TRBJ2-7, is KAGVTQTPRYLIKTRGQQVTLSCSPISGHRSVSWYQQTPGQGLQFLFEYFSETQRNKGNFPGRFSGRQFSNSRSEMNVSTLELGDSALYLCASSNRDRGSPLSYEQYFGPGTRLTVT.

The chain recombines TRBV24-1 with TRBJ1-1; 8 positions match TRBD1. The CDR3 spans 15 residues. Germline loops: CDR1 KGHDR, CDR2 SFDVKD. After removal of 3 bases from V and 4 bases from J, the junction contained 6 bases not matched to a gene. Written as DNA, the CDR3 is TGTGCCACCAGTGATCCAGAACAGGGGGGCACTGAAGCTTTCTTT. Translating it yields CATSDPEQGGTEAFF.

This rearrangement joins TRBV12-3 or TRBV12-4 to TRBJ1-5; tentatively, D is TRBD1 (5 bases). This CDR3 comprises 13 residues. V lost 6 bases, J lost 4 bases, and 10 bases lay in between. CDR3 amino acids: CASRIGGNQPQHF. The CDR3 DNA is TGTGCCAGCAGAATTGGGGGGAATCAGCCCCAGCATTTT.